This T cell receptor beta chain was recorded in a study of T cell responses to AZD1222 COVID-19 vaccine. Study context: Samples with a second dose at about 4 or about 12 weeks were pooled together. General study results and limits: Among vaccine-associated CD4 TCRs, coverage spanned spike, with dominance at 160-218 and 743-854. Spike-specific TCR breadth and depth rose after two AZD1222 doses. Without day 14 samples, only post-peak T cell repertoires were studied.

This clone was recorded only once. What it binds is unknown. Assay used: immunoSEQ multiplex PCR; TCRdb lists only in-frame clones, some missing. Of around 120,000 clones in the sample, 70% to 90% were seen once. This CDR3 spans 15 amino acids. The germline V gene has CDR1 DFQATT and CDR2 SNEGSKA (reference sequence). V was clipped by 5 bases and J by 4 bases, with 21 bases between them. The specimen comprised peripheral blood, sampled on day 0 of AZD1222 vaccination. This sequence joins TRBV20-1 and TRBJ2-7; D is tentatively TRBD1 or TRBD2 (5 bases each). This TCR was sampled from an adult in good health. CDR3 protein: CSAGGGAWGSYEQYF. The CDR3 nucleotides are TGCAGTGCTGGTGGGGGTGCCTGGGGATCGTACGAGCAGTACTTC.